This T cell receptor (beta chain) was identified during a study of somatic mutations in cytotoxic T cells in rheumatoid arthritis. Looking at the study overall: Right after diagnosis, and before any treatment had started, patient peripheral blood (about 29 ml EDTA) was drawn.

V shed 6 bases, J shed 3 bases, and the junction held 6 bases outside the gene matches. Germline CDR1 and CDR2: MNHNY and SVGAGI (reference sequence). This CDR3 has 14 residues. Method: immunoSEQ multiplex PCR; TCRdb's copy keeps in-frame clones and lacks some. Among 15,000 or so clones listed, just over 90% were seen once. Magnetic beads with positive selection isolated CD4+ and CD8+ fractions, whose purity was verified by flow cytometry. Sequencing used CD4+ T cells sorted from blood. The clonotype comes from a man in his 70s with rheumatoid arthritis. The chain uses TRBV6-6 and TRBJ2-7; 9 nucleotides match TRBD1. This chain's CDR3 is CASRVGTGIYEQYF. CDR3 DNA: TGTGCCAGCAGGGTAGGGACAGGGATCTACGAGCAGTACTTC.